This T cell receptor beta chain comes out of a study of post-analysis software for immune sequencing data. Study-level points and caveats: Five TRBV segments appeared more often in patients than in controls, and TRBV5-6, TRBV5-1 and TRBV20-1 were among these. In multiple sclerosis, normalized Chao1 diversity was significantly below that of controls. Under F measure analysis, samples from one preparation batch co-clustered strongly.

Worth noting for this clonotype: The antigen remains unidentified.

cDNA libraries for TCR beta contained unique molecular identifiers. The yield from roughly 1 to 10 million T cells was around 500,000 cDNA molecules in total. TCRdb itself ran the PCR reads through MiXCR, one entry per CDR3 protein. The sample holds about 620,000 distinct CDR3 sequences, roughly 45% seen once. Trimming removed 0 bases at V and 5 bases at J, with 12 bases between. The germline CDR1 and CDR2 sequences are SGHRS and YFSETQ. The CDR3 is 14 residues long. V and J are TRBV5-1 and TRBJ2-7; D possibly uses TRBD1 or TRBD2 (5 bases each). The sample was blood. The TCR sequence derives from a girl between 10 and 17 years old with multiple sclerosis. CDR3 bases: TGCGCCAGCAGCTTGGTTTCAGGGAGAGACGAGCAGTACTTC. Translated: CASSLVSGRDEQYF.